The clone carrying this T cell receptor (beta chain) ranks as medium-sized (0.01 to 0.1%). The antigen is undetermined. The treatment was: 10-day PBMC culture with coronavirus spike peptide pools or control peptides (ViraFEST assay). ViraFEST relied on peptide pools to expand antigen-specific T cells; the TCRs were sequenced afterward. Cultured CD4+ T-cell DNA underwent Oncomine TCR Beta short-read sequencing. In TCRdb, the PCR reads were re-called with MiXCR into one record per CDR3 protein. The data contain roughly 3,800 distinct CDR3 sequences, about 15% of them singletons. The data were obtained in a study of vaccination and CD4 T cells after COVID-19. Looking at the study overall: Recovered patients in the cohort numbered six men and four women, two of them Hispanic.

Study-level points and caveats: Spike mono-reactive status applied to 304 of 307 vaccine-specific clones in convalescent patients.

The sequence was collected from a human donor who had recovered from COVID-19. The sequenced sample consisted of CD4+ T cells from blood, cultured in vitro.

The CDR3 nucleotides are TGCAGTGCTAAAAAGGGGATCTGGGCTGAAGCTTTCTTT. Its protein product is CSAKKGIWAEAFF. This sequence joins TRBV20-1 and TRBJ1-1, with a possible D match to TRBD1 (5 bases). Germline-derived CDR1 and CDR2 are DFQATT and SNEGSKA (reference sequence). V was clipped by 4 bases and J by 6 bases, with 15 bases between them. This CDR3 spans 13 amino acids.